This entry features one T cell receptor beta chain sequence. In germline, CDR1 is SQVTM, CDR2 ANQGSEA. Trimming left V 6 bases short and J 6 bases short, with 12 bases between. The CDR3 loop spans 11 amino acids. This sample is drawn from a study of T cell changes during pregnancy in multiple sclerosis. The assay was immunoSEQ multiplex PCR, and TCRdb's table has in-frame clones only and misses some. There are some 28,000 clones in the sample; 89% occur only once, and around 0.58% lies in the top ten. This specimen consisted of CD4+ T cells from peripheral blood mononuclear cells, obtained in the first trimester of pregnancy. The rearrangement joins TRBV29-1 to TRBJ2-7, with D maybe TRBD2 (5 bases). This receptor was obtained from a female donor in good health, enrolled as a control in a pregnancy study. The CDR3 is CSVMTGGEQYF. CDR3 DNA: TGCAGCGTGATGACCGGAGGCGAGCAGTACTTC.